This record covers a single T cell receptor (beta chain). The data were obtained in a study of T cells in localized non-small cell lung cancer. Clones were sequenced by immunoSEQ multiplex PCR, and TCRdb holds only the in-frame ones, with some missing. The sample consists of 20,000 to 30,000 clones, 75% to 85% of them appearing once. Germline trimming cut 2 bases from V and 0 bases from J; bases unmatched to any gene: 5. CDR3 length: 16 residues. Germline CDR1 SGHVS, CDR2 FQNEAQ. This TCR came from a woman between 40 and 69 years old with stage I lung adenocarcinoma. This material consisted of peripheral blood, taken before any cancer treatment. The genes are TRBV7-8 and TRBJ2-3, with TRBD2 matching over 7 bases. CDR3 sequence: CASSLNPGGSTDTQYF. The CDR3 bases are TGTGCCAGCAGCTTAAATCCGGGGGGTAGCACAGATACGCAGTATTTT.